This T cell receptor (beta chain) was retrieved from a study of T-cell memory formation after mild COVID-19. Study-wide context: Most TCR clusters belonged to a single donor.

This clonotype was observed a handful of times. A 5'RACE reaction primed in the constant segment made cDNA libraries of TCR alpha and TCR beta, and these carried sample barcodes and UMIs. One entry per CDR3 protein, called by TCRdb with MiXCR from the 5' RACE reads. Of about 270,000 distinct CDR3 sequences in the sample, around 15% are singletons; the top ten hold roughly 24%. This TCR came from a man between 18 and 29 years old who had mild COVID-19 (a few samples of this study predate the infection). Cell type and time point are not known. Sequencing was done on a sample of PBMCs or a T cell subset sorted from them (not recorded which).

CDR3 coding DNA: TGTGCTAGTGGTTCGCCCAACAGCTACGAGCAGTACGTC. It translates to CASGSPNSYEQYV. The chain joins TRBV12-5 to TRBJ2-7, with no clear D. CDR3 length equals 13 residues. The germline V gene encodes CDR1 LGHNT and CDR2 FRNRAP. V lost 4 bases, J lost 3 bases, and 10 bases lay in between.